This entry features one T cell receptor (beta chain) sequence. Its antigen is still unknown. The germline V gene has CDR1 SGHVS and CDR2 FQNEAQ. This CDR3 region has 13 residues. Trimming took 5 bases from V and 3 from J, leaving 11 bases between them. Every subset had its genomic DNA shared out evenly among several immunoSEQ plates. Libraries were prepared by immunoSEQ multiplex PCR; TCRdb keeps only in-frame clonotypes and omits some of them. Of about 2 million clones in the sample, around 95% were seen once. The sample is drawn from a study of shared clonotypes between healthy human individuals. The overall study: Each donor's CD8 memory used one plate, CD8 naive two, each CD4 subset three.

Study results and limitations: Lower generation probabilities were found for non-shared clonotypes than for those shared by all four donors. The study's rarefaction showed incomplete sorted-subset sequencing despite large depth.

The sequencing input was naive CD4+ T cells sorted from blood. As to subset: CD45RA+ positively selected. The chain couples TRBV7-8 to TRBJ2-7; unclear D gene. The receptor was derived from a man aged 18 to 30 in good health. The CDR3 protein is CASSVKEFYEQYF. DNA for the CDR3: TGTGCCAGCAGCGTCAAAGAGTTCTACGAGCAGTACTTC.